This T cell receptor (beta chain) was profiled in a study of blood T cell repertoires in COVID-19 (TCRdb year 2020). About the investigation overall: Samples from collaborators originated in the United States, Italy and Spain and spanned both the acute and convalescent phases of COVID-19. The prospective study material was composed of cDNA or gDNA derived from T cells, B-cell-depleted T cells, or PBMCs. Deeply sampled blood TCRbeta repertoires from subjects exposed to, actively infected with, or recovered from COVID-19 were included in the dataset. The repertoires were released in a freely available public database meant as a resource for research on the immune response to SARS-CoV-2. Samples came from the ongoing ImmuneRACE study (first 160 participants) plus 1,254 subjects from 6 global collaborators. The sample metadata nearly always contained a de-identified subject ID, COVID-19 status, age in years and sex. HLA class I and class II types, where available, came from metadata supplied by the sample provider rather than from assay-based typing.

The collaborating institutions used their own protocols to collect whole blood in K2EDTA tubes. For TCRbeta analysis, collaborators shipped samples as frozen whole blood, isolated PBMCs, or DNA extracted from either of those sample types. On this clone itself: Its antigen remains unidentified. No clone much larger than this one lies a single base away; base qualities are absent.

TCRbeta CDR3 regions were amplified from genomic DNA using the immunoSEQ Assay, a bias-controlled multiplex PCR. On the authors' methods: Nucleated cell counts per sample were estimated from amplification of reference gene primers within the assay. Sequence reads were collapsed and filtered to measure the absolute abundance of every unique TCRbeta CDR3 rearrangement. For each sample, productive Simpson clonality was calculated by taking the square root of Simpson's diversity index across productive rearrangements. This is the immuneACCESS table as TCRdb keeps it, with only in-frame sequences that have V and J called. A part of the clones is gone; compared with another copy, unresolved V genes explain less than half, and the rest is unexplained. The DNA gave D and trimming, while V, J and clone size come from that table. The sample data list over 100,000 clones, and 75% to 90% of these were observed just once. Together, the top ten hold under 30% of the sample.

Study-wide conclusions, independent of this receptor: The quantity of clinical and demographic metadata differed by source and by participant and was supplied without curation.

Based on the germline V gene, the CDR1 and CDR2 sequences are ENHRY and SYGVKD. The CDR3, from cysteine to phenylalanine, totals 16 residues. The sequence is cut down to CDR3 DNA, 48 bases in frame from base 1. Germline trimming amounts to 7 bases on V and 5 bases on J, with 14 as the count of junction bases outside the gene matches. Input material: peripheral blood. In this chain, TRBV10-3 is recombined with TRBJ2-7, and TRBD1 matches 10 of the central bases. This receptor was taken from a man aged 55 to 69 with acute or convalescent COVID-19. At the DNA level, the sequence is TGTGCCATCAAGGGGGGAGGAGGGACAGGGGCCCACGAGCAGTACTTC. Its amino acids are CAIKGGGGTGAHEQYF.